This TCR beta chain was retrieved from a study of T cell repertoires in cytomegalovirus infection. The table lists this clonotype with a few counts. A single record per CDR3 protein comes from TCRdb applying MiXCR to the reads. Of about 230,000 distinct CDR3 sequences in the sample, approximately 22% were seen once. Per germline, CDR1 SQVTM and CDR2 ANQGSEA. The V end was cut by 8 bases, the J end by 4 bases, with 18 bases between. This CDR3 has 14 amino acids. The material sequenced was CD8+ T cells from PBMCs. The genes are TRBV29-1 and TRBJ2-1; D may correspond to TRBD1 or TRBD2 (6 bases each). The TCR comes from a human donor in good health (CMV status not recorded). Some clones in this sample may be carry-over from other donors' samples. The CDR3 here is CSLRRGEGYNEQFF. The CDR3 region has the DNA TGCAGCCTGAGAAGGGGGGAAGGATACAATGAGCAGTTCTTC.